Sequencing of this T cell receptor beta chain was carried out in a study of CD8+ T cells in alopecia areata. The overall study: Those treated were given oral tofacitinib at 5 to 10 mg twice daily. It was 6 to 18 months of tofacitinib, and then there were 6 months off drug.

As regards this clone: Its antigen is not identified.

Overall study results and limits: Expanded CD8+ clones among the top 100, and scalp clonality, were significantly decreased by tofacitinib. Many expanded lesional clones persisted during tofacitinib (in both scalp and blood).

cDNA reverse transcribed from extracted RNA served as the sequencing template. Sequenced by immunoSEQ multiplex PCR; TCRdb stores in-frame clones only, minus some. The sample holds 210,000 or so clones; approximately 70% are singletons and the top ten take roughly 1.2%. Germline CDR1 is MNHNY and CDR2 is SVGAGI (reference sequence). After removal of 5 bases from V and 10 bases from J, the junction contained 8 bases not matched to a gene. The CDR3 is 14 residues long. Treatment described: oral pan-JAK inhibitor, 5-10 mg twice daily. The sequence derives from a human donor with alopecia areata. Here the sequenced sample was CD4+ T cells sorted from blood, taken at week 44, from a patient treated with tofacitinib. This chain uses TRBV6-6 with TRBJ1-6; 7 nucleotides match TRBD1. CDR3 in amino acids: CASSLDRDRSPLHF. For the CDR3, the DNA is TGTGCCAGCAGTCTAGACAGGGATCGCTCACCCCTCCACTTT.